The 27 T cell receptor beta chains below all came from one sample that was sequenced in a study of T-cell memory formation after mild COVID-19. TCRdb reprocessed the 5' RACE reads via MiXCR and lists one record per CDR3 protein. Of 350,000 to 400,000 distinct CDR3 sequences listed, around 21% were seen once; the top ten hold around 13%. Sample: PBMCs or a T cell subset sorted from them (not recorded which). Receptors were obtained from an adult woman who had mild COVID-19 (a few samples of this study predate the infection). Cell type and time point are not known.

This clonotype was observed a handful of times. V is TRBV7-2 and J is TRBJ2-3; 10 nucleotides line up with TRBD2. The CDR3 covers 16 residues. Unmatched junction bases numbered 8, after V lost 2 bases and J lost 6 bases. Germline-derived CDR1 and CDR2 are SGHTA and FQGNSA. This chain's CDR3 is CASSLPSGRQADTQYF. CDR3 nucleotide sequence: TGTGCCAGCAGCTTACCTAGCGGGAGACAGGCCGATACGCAGTATTTT.

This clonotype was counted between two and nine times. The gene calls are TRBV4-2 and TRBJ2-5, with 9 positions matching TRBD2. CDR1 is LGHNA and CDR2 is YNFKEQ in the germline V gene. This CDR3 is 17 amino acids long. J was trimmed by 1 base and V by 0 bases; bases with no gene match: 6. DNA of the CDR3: TGTGCCAGCAGCCAAGACTACCGCGGGGGGGTCCAAGAGACCCAGTACTTC. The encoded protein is CASSQDYRGGVQETQYF.

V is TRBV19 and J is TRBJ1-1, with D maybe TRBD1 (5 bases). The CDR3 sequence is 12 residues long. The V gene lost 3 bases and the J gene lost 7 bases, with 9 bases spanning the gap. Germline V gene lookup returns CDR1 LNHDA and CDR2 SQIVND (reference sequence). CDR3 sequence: CASSMPGSEAFF. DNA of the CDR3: TGTGCCAGTAGTATGCCAGGGAGTGAAGCTTTCTTT.

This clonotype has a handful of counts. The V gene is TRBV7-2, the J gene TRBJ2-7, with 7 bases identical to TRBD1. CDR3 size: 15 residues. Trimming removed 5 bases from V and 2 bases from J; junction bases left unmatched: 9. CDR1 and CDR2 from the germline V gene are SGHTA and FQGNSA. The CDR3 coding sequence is TGTGCCAGCAGCGCCCCGACAGGGCTCACCTACGAGCAGTACTTC. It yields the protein CASSAPTGLTYEQYF.

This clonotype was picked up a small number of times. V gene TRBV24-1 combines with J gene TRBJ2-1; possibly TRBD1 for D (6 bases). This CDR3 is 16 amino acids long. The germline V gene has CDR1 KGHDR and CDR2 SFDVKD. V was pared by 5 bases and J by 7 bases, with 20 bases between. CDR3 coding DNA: TGTGCCACCAGTGCCACAGGGCCCGCGGCCTGGAATGAGCAGTTCTTC. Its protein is CATSATGPAAWNEQFF.

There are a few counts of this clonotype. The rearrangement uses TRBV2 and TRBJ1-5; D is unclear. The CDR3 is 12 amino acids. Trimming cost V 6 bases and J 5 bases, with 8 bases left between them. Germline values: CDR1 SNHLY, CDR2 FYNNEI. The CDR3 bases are TGTGCCAGCAGGGACGGTTATCAGCCCCAGCATTTT. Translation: CASRDGYQPQHF.

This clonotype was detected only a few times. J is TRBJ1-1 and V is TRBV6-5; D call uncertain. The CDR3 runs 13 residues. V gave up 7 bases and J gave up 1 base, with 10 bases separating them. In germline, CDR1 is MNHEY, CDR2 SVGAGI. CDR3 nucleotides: TGTGCCAGCATGAACGGAAAGAACACTGAAGCTTTCTTT. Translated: CASMNGKNTEAFF.

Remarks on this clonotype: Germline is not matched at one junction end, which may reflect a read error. CDR3 sequence: CASSWTGWGNTLYF. In nucleotides, the CDR3 is TGCGCCAGCAGTTGGACAGGATGGGGAAACACCTTATATTTT. This chain joins TRBV5-1 and TRBJ1-3, with 7 nucleotides matching TRBD1. Germline CDR1 is SGHRS and CDR2 is YFSETQ. The length of the CDR3 is 14 residues.

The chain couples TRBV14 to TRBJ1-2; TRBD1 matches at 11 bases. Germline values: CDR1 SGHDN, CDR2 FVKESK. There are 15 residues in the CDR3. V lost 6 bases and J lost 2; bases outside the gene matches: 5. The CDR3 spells CASSPGTGGNYGYTF. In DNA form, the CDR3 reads TGTGCCAGCAGTCCCGGGACAGGGGGAAACTATGGCTACACCTTC.

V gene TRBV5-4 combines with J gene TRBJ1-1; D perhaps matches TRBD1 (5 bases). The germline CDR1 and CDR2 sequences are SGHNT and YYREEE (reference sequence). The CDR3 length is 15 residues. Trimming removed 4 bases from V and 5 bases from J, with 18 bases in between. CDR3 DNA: TGTGCCAGCAGCCCAGGGTGGGGCCCGGAGACTGAAGCTTTCTTT. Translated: CASSPGWGPETEAFF.

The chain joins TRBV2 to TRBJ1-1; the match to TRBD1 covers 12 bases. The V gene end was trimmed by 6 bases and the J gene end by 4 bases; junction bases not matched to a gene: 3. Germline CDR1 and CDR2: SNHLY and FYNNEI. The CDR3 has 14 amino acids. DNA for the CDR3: TGTGCCAGCAGCGAGGGACAGGGGGCCACTGAAGCTTTCTTT. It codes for CASSEGQGATEAFF.

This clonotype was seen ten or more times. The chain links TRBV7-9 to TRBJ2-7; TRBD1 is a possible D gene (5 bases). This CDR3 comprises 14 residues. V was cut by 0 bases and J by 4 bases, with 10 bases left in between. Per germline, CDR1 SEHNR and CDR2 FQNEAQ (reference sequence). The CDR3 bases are TGTGCCAGCAGCTTAGCAGGGGCGCGGTACGAGCAGTACTTC. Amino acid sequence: CASSLAGARYEQYF.

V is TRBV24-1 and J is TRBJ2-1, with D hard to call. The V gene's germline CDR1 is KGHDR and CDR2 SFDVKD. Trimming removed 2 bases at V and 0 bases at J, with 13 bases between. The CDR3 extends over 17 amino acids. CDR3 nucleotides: TGTGCCACCAGTGATTCGGCAGTGCTGAGCTCCTACAATGAGCAGTTCTTC. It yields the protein CATSDSAVLSSYNEQFF.

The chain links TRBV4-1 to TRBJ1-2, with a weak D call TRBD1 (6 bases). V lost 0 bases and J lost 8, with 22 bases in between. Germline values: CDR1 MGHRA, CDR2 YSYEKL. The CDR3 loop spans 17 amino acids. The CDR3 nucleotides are TGCGCCAGCAGCCAAGATAGGGGTACAGGGCGTCGGTCCGGCTACACCTTC. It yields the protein CASSQDRGTGRRSGYTF.

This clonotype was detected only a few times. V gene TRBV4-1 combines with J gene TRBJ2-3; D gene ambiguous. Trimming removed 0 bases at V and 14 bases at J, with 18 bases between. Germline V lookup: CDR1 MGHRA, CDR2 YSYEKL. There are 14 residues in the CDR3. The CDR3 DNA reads TGCGCCAGCAGCCAAGAAATGAGCCAGCAATCTGGGTATTTT. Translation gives CASSQEMSQQSGYF.

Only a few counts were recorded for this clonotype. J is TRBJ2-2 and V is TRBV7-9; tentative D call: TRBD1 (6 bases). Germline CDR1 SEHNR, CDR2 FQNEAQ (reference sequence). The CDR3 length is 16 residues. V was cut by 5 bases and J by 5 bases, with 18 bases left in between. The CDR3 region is CASSLTGSLVTGELFF. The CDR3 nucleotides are TGTGCCAGCAGCCTTACAGGGAGCTTAGTGACCGGGGAGCTGTTTTTT.

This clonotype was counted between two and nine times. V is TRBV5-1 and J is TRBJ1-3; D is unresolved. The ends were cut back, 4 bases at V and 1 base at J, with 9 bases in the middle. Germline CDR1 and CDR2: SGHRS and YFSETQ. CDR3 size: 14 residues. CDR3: CASSPDLSGNTIYF. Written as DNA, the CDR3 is TGCGCCAGCAGCCCGGACCTTTCTGGAAACACCATATATTTT. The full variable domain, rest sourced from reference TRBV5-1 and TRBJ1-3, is KAGVTQTPRYLIKTRGQQVTLSCSPISGHRSVSWYQQTPGQGLQFLFEYFSETQRNKGNFPGRFSGRQFSNSRSEMNVSTLELGDSALYLCASSPDLSGNTIYFGEGSWLTVV.

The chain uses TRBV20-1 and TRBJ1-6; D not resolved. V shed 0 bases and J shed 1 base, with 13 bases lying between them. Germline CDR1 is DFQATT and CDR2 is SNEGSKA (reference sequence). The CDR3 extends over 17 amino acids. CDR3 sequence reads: CSARDPSGQSYNSPLHF. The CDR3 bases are TGCAGTGCTAGAGATCCCAGTGGGCAGTCCTATAATTCACCCCTCCACTTT.

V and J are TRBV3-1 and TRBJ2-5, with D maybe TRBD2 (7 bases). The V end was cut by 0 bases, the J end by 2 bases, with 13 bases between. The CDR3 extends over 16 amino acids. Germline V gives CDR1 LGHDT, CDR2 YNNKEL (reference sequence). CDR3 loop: CASSQDRGARQETQYF. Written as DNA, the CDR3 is TGTGCCAGCAGCCAAGATCGGGGGGCGCGGCAAGAGACCCAGTACTTC.

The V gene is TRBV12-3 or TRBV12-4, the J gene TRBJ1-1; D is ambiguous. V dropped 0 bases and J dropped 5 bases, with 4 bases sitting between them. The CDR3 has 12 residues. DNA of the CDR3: TGTGCCAGCAGTTTAGCGCTGACTGAAGCTTTCTTT. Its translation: CASSLALTEAFF.

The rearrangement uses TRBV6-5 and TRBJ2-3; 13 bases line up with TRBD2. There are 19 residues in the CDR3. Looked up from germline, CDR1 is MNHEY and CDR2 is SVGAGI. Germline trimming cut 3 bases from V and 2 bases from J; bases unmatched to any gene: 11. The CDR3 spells CASSYTSGGAAGDTDTQYF. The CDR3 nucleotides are TGTGCCAGCAGTTATACTAGCGGGGGGGCTGCGGGCGACACAGATACGCAGTATTTT.

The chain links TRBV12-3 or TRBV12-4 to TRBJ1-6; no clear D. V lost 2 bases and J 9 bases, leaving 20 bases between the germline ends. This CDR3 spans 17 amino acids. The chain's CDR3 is CASSLSSPGGEGSPLHF. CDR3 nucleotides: TGTGCCAGCAGTTTAAGTTCACCGGGCGGAGAAGGTTCACCCCTCCACTTT.

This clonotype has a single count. DNA of the CDR3: TGTGCCAGCAGCTACAGGGGGCCGGTCACTGAAGCTTTCTTT. Protein: CASSYRGPVTEAFF. The chain has TRBV6-5 and TRBJ1-1; 9 bases agree with TRBD1. V shed 6 bases and J 4 bases; nucleotides not matched to a gene: 6. Per germline, CDR1 MNHEY and CDR2 SVGAGI. The CDR3 is 14 amino acids.

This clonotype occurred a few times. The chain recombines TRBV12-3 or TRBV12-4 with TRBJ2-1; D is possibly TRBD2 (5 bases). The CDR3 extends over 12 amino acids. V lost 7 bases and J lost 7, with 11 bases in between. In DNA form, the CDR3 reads TGTGCCAGCAATAAGGGAGAGAATGAGCAGTTCTTC. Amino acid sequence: CASNKGENEQFF.

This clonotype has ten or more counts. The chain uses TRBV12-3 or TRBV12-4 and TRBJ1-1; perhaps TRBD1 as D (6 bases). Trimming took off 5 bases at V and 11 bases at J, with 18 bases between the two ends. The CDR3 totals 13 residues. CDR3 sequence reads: CASSPQGGGRAFF. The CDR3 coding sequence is TGTGCCAGCAGTCCTCAAGGGGGGGGACGTGCTTTCTTT.

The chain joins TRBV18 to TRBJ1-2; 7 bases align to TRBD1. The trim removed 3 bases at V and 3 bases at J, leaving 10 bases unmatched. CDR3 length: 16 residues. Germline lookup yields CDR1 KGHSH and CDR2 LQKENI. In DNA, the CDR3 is TGTGCCAGCTCACCTACGGCCGGGGACAGCCACTATGGCTACACCTTC. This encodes CASSPTAGDSHYGYTF.

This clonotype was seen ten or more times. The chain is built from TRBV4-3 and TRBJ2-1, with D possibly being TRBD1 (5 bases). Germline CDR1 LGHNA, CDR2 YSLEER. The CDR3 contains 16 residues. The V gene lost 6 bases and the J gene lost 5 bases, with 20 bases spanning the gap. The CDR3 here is CASRTRLGALDNEQFF. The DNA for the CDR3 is TGCGCCAGCAGAACACGGTTAGGGGCCCTAGACAATGAGCAGTTCTTC.